This T cell receptor beta chain originates from a study of CDR3 diversity in severe acne. MiXCR, applied by TCRdb to the PCR reads, yields one record per CDR3 protein. This sample has almost 85,000 distinct CDR3 sequences; roughly 51% occur once, and the top ten carry roughly an eighth. V was clipped by 4 bases and J by 1 base; unmatched bases: 8. The CDR3 loop spans 17 amino acids. The germline CDR1 and CDR2 sequences are SGHRS and YFSETQ. The sequence derives from a male donor in good health, without acne. The chain employs TRBV5-1 and TRBJ2-7, with TRBD2 matching over 13 bases. Sequencing was performed on blood. The CDR3 nucleotides read TGCGCCAGCAGCCGAGCCGGGACTAGCGGGAATTCCTACGAGCAGTACTTC. This encodes CASSRAGTSGNSYEQYF.